This T cell receptor beta chain was profiled in a study of blood T cell repertoires in COVID-19. Using immunoSEQ multiplex PCR, the repertoire was profiled, and TCRdb retains in-frame clones only, with some absent. Of roughly 400,000 clones in the sample, 80% to 95% were seen once. After removal of 2 bases from V and 9 bases from J, the junction contained 8 bases not matched to a gene. The CDR3 extends over 15 amino acids. The germline gives CDR1 LNHDA, CDR2 SQIVND (reference sequence). The clonotype originates from a woman aged 40 to 50 who had been exposed to COVID-19. The chain is built from TRBV19 and TRBJ2-1, with 9 nucleotides matching TRBD2. Sequencing input: PBMCs or T cells enriched from blood (not recorded which). The CDR3 reads CASSIWGQTSGEQFF. In DNA form, the CDR3 reads TGTGCCAGTAGTATATGGGGGCAGACTAGCGGTGAGCAGTTCTTC.